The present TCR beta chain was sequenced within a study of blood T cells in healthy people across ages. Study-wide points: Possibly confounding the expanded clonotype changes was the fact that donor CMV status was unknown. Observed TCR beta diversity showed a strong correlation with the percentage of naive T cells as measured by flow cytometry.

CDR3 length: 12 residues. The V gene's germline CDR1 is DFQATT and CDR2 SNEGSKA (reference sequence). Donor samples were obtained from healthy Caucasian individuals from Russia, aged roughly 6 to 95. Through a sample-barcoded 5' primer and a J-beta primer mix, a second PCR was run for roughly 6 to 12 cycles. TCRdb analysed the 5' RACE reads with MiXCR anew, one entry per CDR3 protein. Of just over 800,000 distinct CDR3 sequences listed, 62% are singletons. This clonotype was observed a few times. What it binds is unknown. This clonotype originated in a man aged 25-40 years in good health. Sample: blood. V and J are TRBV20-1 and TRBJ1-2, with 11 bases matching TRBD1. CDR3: CIPGQGDTGYTF. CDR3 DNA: TGCATACCGGGACAGGGGGATACTGGCTACACCTTC.